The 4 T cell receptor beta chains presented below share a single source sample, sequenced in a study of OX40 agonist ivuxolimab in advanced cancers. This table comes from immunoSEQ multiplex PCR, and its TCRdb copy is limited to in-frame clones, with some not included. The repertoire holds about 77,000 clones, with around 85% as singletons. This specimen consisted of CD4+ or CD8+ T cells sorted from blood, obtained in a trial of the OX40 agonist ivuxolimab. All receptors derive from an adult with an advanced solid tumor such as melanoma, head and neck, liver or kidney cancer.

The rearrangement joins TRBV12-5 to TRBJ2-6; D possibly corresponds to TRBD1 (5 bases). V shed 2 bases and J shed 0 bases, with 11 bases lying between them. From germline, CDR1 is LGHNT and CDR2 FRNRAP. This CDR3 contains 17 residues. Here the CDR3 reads CASGLQAGPSGANVLTF. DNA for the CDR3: TGTGCTAGTGGTTTGCAGGCAGGGCCCTCTGGGGCCAACGTCCTGACTTTC.

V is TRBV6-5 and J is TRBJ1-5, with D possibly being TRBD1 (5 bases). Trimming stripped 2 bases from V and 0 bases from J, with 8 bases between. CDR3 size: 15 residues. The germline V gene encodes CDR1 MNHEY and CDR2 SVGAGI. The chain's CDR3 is CASSYRRDSNQPQHF. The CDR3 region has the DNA TGTGCCAGCAGTTACCGCAGGGATAGCAATCAGCCCCAGCATTTT.

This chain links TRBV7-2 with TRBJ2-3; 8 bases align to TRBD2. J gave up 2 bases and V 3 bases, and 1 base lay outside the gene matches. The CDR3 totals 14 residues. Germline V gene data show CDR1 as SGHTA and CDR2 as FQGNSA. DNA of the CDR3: TGTGCCAGCAGCTTTAGCGGGGTCACAGATACGCAGTATTTT. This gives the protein CASSFSGVTDTQYF.

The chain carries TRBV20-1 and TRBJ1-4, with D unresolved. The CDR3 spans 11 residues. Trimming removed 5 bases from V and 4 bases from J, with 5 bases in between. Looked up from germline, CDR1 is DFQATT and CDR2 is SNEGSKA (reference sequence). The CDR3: CSAGRNEKLFF. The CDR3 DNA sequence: TGCAGTGCTGGGCGTAATGAAAAACTGTTTTTT.